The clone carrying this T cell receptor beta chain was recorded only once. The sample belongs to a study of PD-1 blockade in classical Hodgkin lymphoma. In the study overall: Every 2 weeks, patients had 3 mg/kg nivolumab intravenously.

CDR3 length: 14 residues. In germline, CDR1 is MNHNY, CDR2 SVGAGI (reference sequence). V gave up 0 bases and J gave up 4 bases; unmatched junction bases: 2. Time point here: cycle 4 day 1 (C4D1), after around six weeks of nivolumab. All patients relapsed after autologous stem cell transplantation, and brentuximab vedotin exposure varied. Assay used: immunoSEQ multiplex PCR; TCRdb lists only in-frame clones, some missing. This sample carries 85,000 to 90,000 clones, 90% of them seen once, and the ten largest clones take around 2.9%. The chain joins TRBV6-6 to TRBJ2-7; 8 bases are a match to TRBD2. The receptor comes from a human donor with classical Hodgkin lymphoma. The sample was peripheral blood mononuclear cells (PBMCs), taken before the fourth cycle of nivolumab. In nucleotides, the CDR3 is TGTGCCAGCAGTTACTCACCTAGCGGGTACGAGCAGTACTTC. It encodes CASSYSPSGYEQYF.